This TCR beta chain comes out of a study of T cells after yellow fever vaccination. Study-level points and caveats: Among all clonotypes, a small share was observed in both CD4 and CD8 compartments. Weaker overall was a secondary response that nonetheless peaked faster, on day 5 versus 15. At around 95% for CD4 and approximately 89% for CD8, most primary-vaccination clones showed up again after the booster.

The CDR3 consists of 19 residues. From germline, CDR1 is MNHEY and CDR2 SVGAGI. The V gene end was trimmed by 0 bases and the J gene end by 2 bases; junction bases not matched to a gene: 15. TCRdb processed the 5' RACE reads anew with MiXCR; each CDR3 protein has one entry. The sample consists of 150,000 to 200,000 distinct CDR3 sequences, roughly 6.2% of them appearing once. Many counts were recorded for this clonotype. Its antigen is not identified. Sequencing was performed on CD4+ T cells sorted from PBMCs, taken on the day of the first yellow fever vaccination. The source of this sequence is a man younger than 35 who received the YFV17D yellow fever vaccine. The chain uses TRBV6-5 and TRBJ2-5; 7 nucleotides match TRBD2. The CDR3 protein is CASSYSRWGEAGNQETQYF. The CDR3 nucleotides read TGTGCCAGCAGTTACTCGAGGTGGGGTGAAGCGGGGAATCAAGAGACCCAGTACTTC.